This TCR beta chain originates from a study of T cells in Graves' hyperthyroidism and ophthalmopathy. Amplified TCR beta CDR3 regions came from RNA transcripts. HTBI primers were employed in a first-round RT-PCR of the TCR CDR3. TCRdb analysed the multiplex PCR reads with MiXCR anew, one entry per CDR3 protein. In the table there are approximately 370,000 distinct CDR3 sequences, roughly 15% of which are singletons. This clonotype showed up many times. The germline V and J ends were trimmed by 2 bases and 9 bases, with 17 bases remaining between them. Germline V gene data show CDR1 as SGHRS and CDR2 as YFSETQ. The CDR3 extends over 14 amino acids.

The rearrangement uses TRBV5-1 and TRBJ1-2; D gene uncertain. This TCR was sampled from a woman between 25 and 40 years old with Graves' hyperthyroidism that later progressed to Graves' ophthalmopathy. The sequencing input was blood. The CDR3 loop reads CASSFTPLTSSYTF. The DNA for the CDR3 is TGCGCCAGCAGCTTTACGCCCCTAACCTCTAGCTACACCTTC.